These 27 T cell receptor beta chains were sequenced from one sample in a study of blood T cells in healthy people across ages. Then a second PCR, running about 7 to 11 cycles, was carried out with a sample-barcoded 5' primer and a J-beta primer mix. TCRdb reprocessed the 5' RACE reads via MiXCR and lists one record per CDR3 protein. The profile shows about 1.6 million distinct CDR3 sequences, about 35% of them singletons. Sequencing input: blood. The origin of the receptors is a woman in her twenties or thirties in good health.

The V and J genes are TRBV29-1 and TRBJ2-5; D not certain. The CDR3 is 15 residues long. The V end lost 4 bases, the J end lost 11 bases, and 26 bases lay between the germline ends. In germline, CDR1 is SQVTM, CDR2 ANQGSEA. The CDR3 nucleotides read TGCAGCGTTGCGTTGGGTACAGCAACGGCCGTGGGGCAGTACTTC. This encodes CSVALGTATAVGQYF.

This clonotype has just a few counts. V and J are TRBV7-9 and TRBJ2-1; D gene ambiguous. Trimming removed 2 bases at V and 4 bases at J, with 9 bases between. Looked up from germline, CDR1 is SEHNR and CDR2 is FQNEAQ (reference sequence). The length of the CDR3 is 14 residues. The CDR3, as DNA: TGTGCCAGCAGCTTAATTTCGGATTACAATGAGCAGTTCTTC. The encoded protein is CASSLISDYNEQFF.

This rearrangement joins TRBV5-1 to TRBJ1-4; D gene unclear. Trimming took 2 bases from V and 6 from J, leaving 26 bases between them. Germline V gene lookup returns CDR1 SGHRS and CDR2 YFSETQ. This CDR3 is built from 19 residues. CDR3 sequence: CASSLLLRGQLGEDEKLFF. The DNA of the CDR3 is TGCGCCAGCAGCTTACTCCTCCGAGGGCAGCTCGGGGAAGATGAAAAACTGTTTTTT.

V usage is TRBV29-1 and J usage is TRBJ1-1; D remains ambiguous. This CDR3 region has 14 residues. Germline V lookup: CDR1 SQVTM, CDR2 ANQGSEA. Trimming left V 4 bases short and J 0 bases short, with 12 bases between. CDR3 sequence reads: CSVGAGEMNTEAFF. The CDR3 DNA reads TGCAGCGTTGGGGCAGGTGAAATGAACACTGAAGCTTTCTTT.

This clonotype was seen only a few times. V is TRBV25-1 and J is TRBJ2-1; no reliable D call. This CDR3 spans 14 amino acids. Germline V gene data show CDR1 as MGHDK and CDR2 as SYGVNS. V was clipped by 2 bases and J by 2 bases, with 7 bases between them. CDR3 loop: CASSENGAYNEQFF. CDR3 nucleotides: TGTGCCAGCAGTGAAAATGGGGCCTACAATGAGCAGTTCTTC.

In this sample, this clonotype turned up a few times. This sequence joins TRBV7-9 and TRBJ1-2; no clear D. The V gene's germline CDR1 is SEHNR and CDR2 FQNEAQ (reference sequence). This CDR3 comprises 11 residues. V shed 7 bases and J shed 6 bases, with 9 bases lying between them. CDR3 nucleotide sequence: TGTGCCAGCACCCGGAGGGATGGCTACACCTTC. It encodes CASTRRDGYTF.

The gene calls are TRBV20-1 and TRBJ2-1; 11 nucleotides agree with TRBD2. Germline-derived CDR1 and CDR2 are DFQATT and SNEGSKA (reference sequence). CDR3 length: 15 residues. J lost 13 bases, V lost 3 bases, and 14 bases had no gene match. The CDR3, as DNA: TGCAGTGCTAGGGACGGGACTAGCGGAAAAGAGACCCAGTTCTTC. As protein: CSARDGTSGKETQFF.

The chain employs TRBV10-3 and TRBJ2-6; 9 bases agree with TRBD1. J was trimmed by 0 bases and V by 3 bases; bases with no gene match: 9. Germline V lookup: CDR1 ENHRY, CDR2 SYGVKD. The CDR3 is 19 residues long. The CDR3 DNA reads TGTGCCATCAGTGAAGGAGGACAGGGGACCCGCTCTGGGGCCAACGTCCTGACTTTC. Translation: CAISEGGQGTRSGANVLTF.

This chain joins TRBV5-1 and TRBJ2-6; 8 positions match TRBD1. The CDR3 sequence is 18 residues long. Trimming removed 1 base from V and 4 bases from J; junction bases left unmatched: 10. Germline CDR1 is SGHRS and CDR2 is YFSETQ. This CDR3 is CASSLSGQGAVGANVLTF. The CDR3 DNA is TGCGCCAGCAGCTTGTCTGGCCAGGGGGCGGTCGGGGCCAACGTCCTGACTTTC.

The chain employs TRBV27 and TRBJ2-3; D is possibly TRBD2 (5 bases). The CDR3 extends over 14 amino acids. Trimming cost V 5 bases and J 4 bases, with 13 bases left between them. The germline V gene has CDR1 MNHEY and CDR2 SMNVEV (reference sequence). CDR3 DNA: TGTGCCAGCAGTGATAGTAGCGACCCAGATACGCAGTATTTT. It yields the protein CASSDSSDPDTQYF.

V gene TRBV3-1 combines with J gene TRBJ2-5, with 7 positions matching TRBD1. The CDR3 totals 16 residues. CDR1 and CDR2 (germline): LGHDT, YNNKEL (reference sequence). After removal of 2 bases from V and 0 bases from J, the junction contained 6 bases not matched to a gene. This CDR3 reads CASSQNDREYQETQYF. In DNA form, the CDR3 reads TGTGCCAGCAGCCAAAATGACAGGGAGTACCAAGAGACCCAGTACTTC.

With regard to this clonotype: This sequence may be a read error, since a much larger clone differs from it by one base. The chain carries TRBV5-1 and TRBJ2-5; D unresolved. Looked up from germline, CDR1 is SGHRS and CDR2 is YFSETQ. This CDR3 comprises 14 residues. The germline V and J ends were trimmed by 2 bases and 11 bases, with 19 bases remaining between them. CDR3 nucleotide sequence: TGCGCCAGCAGCTTAGCCACAGACTCCTACAAGCAGTACTTC. It codes for CASSLATDSYKQYF.

This clonotype was recorded a few times. The gene calls are TRBV10-1 and TRBJ2-3; TRBD2 aligns across 7 bases. CDR1 is WNHNN and CDR2 is SYGVQD in the germline V gene (reference sequence). The V and J ends lost 1 base and 3 bases, in that order; junction bases with no gene match: 4. There are 15 residues in the CDR3. CDR3 region: CASSELASGTDTQYF. In DNA form, the CDR3 reads TGCGCCAGCAGTGAGTTGGCTAGCGGAACAGATACGCAGTATTTT.

This clonotype was counted once. The chain employs TRBV6-5 and TRBJ2-7; 10 bases line up with TRBD2. Germline-derived CDR1 and CDR2 are MNHEY and SVGAGI. CDR3 size: 15 residues. V shed 7 bases and J 2 bases; nucleotides not matched to a gene: 8. The CDR3 DNA reads TGTGCCAGCATTGATTGGACTAGCGGTACCTACGAGCAGTACTTC. It translates to CASIDWTSGTYEQYF.

The chain has TRBV20-1 and TRBJ2-4; 10 bases line up with TRBD2. J gave up 11 bases and V 6 bases, and 13 bases lay outside the gene matches. Per germline, CDR1 DFQATT and CDR2 SNEGSKA (reference sequence). The CDR3 is 14 amino acids. DNA for the CDR3: TGCAGTGCCGCAGTGGCTAGCGGGAGAGTACTTCAGTACTTC. Translating it yields CSAAVASGRVLQYF.

This clonotype has a handful of counts. The V gene is TRBV7-9, the J gene TRBJ2-7, with unresolved D. The CDR3 spans 12 residues. The germline CDR1 and CDR2 sequences are SEHNR and FQNEAQ (reference sequence). V lost 4 bases to trimming and J lost 5 bases, with 9 bases between them. The CDR3 reads CASSSQVDEQYF. The CDR3 DNA sequence: TGTGCCAGCAGCTCCCAGGTGGACGAGCAGTACTTC.

This clonotype has a count of ten or more. This rearrangement joins TRBV10-3 to TRBJ2-7; a weak D match, TRBD1 (6 bases). The CDR3 sequence is 14 residues long. Germline V lookup: CDR1 ENHRY, CDR2 SYGVKD. The V end was cut by 5 bases, the J end by 7 bases, with 18 bases between. The CDR3, as DNA: TGTGCCATCAGTCCCCCGGACAGCAGACTTGAGCAGTACTTC. This codes for CAISPPDSRLEQYF.

To note about this clonotype: The junction departs from germline at one end; a sequencing error may be responsible. CDR3 DNA: TGTGCCAACAGTTACCTAGCGGGAGGTTACAATGAGCAGTTCTTC. Translating gives CANSYLAGGYNEQFF. The gene calls are TRBV6-2 or TRBV6-3 and TRBJ2-1, with TRBD2 matching over 11 bases. CDR1 is MNHEY, CDR2 SVGEGT, per germline. The CDR3 loop spans 15 amino acids.

The gene calls are TRBV12-3 or TRBV12-4 and TRBJ2-3; D gene uncertain. The V and J ends lost 6 bases and 3 bases respectively, with 16 bases between them. The CDR3 spans 15 residues. The CDR3 is CASSQPLGGTDTQYF. The CDR3 DNA reads TGTGCCAGCAGCCAGCCCCTCGGTGGGACAGATACGCAGTATTTT.

The chain links TRBV2 to TRBJ2-2, with TRBD1 as a possible D gene (5 bases). This CDR3 is 15 amino acids long. Trimming took 10 bases from V and 5 from J, leaving 20 bases between them. CDR1 and CDR2 (germline): SNHLY, FYNNEI. Here the CDR3 reads CATMTAREGTGELFF. The CDR3 coding sequence is TGTGCCACCATGACAGCGCGTGAAGGGACCGGGGAGCTGTTTTTT.

The genes are TRBV4-2 and TRBJ1-1; D is possibly TRBD1 (6 bases). V lost 0 bases and J 1 base, leaving 9 bases between the germline ends. Per germline, CDR1 LGHNA and CDR2 YNFKEQ. CDR3 length: 15 amino acids. CDR3 sequence reads: CASSQDGTSNTEAFF. The CDR3 DNA reads TGTGCCAGCAGCCAAGACGGGACATCGAACACTGAAGCTTTCTTT.

This clonotype was found many times. The chain uses TRBV25-1 and TRBJ2-7; D is unresolved. Trimming pared 4 bases from V and 0 bases from J, leaving 7 bases between. Per the germline V gene, CDR1 is MGHDK and CDR2 is SYGVNS. This CDR3 is built from 13 residues. DNA for the CDR3: TGTGCCAGCAGTGTTGGGAACTCCTACGAGCAGTACTTC. Its protein product is CASSVGNSYEQYF.

Only a few counts were recorded for this clonotype. This rearrangement joins TRBV3-1 to TRBJ2-1, with TRBD2 identical over 11 bases. The V segment lost 6 bases and the J segment 6 bases; nucleotides outside the gene matches: 10. Germline loops: CDR1 LGHDT, CDR2 YNNKEL (reference sequence). This CDR3 spans 16 amino acids. The CDR3 DNA reads TGTGCCAGCAGACTAAAGGGGACTAGCGGCCTCAATGAGCAGTTCTTC. Protein sequence: CASRLKGTSGLNEQFF.

CDR3 sequence: CASSLGTGGDSPLHF. CDR3 sequence (DNA): TGTGCCAGCAGCCTGGGGACAGGGGGAGATTCACCCCTCCACTTT. V usage is TRBV3-1 and J usage is TRBJ1-6, with TRBD1 matching 11 bases. CDR1 is LGHDT, CDR2 YNNKEL, per germline (reference sequence). This CDR3 has 15 residues. V dropped 4 bases and J dropped 8; count of bases not matched to a gene: 4.

This clonotype was picked up one time. This rearrangement joins TRBV10-3 to TRBJ2-1, with D possibly being TRBD2 (5 bases). The length of the CDR3 is 18 residues. CDR1 is ENHRY, CDR2 SYGVKD, per germline. V shed 0 bases and J shed 7 bases, with 22 bases lying between them. The CDR3 sequence is CAISESIELVERVNEQFF. The CDR3 coding sequence is TGTGCCATCAGTGAGTCGATCGAACTCGTCGAGAGGGTGAATGAGCAGTTCTTC.

V usage is TRBV27 and J usage is TRBJ2-5; the D gene is possibly TRBD1 (5 bases). The CDR3 length is 12 residues. Trimming took 5 bases from V and 11 from J, leaving 15 bases between them. The germline V gene has CDR1 MNHEY and CDR2 SMNVEV (reference sequence). CDR3 protein: CASSGAGVEQYF. The CDR3 DNA follows: TGTGCCAGCAGTGGGGCTGGAGTGGAGCAGTACTTC.

The genes are TRBV3-1 and TRBJ2-7, with 7 bases identical to TRBD1. This CDR3 has 14 residues. The V and J ends lost 8 bases and 7 bases, in that order; junction bases with no gene match: 14. Germline V lookup: CDR1 LGHDT, CDR2 YNNKEL (reference sequence). In nucleotides, the CDR3 is TGTGCCAGCTCATGGGGGACAGCCCTGGAAGAGCAGTACTTC. It specifies CASSWGTALEEQYF.